This T cell receptor (beta chain) was found in a study of blood T cell repertoires in COVID-19. The wider study: Whether acute or convalescent, the COVID-19 samples came from the United States, Italy and Spain. From T cells, B-cell-depleted T cells, or PBMCs came the material, which was cDNA or gDNA.

Per the authors' pipeline: Amplification of reference gene primers was used by the study to estimate nucleated cell counts. Some clones are missing from TCRdb's copy, which holds only in-frame ones; the method was immunoSEQ multiplex PCR. From that table come the V and J calls and clone size; the DNA was used to work out D and trimming. This table holds some 230,000 clones, approximately 90% found once. Seattle enrolled patients during active infection and tracked them longitudinally. The J segment lost 6 bases and the V segment lost 5 bases, leaving 9 bases of the junction unmatched. The CDR3 loop spans 15 amino acids. The germline V gene encodes CDR1 LNHDA and CDR2 SQIVND (reference sequence).

The rearrangement uses TRBV19 and TRBJ1-5; 8 bases map to TRBD1. The TCR was taken from a woman in her fifties or sixties with COVID-19, enrolled during active disease. Sequencing used peripheral blood. The CDR3 region is CASSPTDRGIQPQHF. The CDR3, as DNA: TGTGCCAGTAGTCCCACCGACAGGGGCATTCAGCCCCAGCATTTT.